These 8 T cell receptor beta chains were sequenced from one sample in a study of blood T cell repertoires in COVID-19. TCRdb's table, derived via immunoSEQ multiplex PCR, lists solely in-frame clones and lacks some. The sample has more than 9,500 clones; over 55% are singletons. The sequenced material came from peripheral blood. These receptor sequences come from a man in his 60s with COVID-19, enrolled during active disease.

The chain employs TRBV7-8 and TRBJ1-4; 12 nucleotides align to TRBD1. The CDR3 length is 16 residues. Germline-derived CDR1 and CDR2 are SGHVS and FQNEAQ. Trimming at V came to 4 bases and at J to 7 bases, leaving 7 bases not matched to a gene. The CDR3 DNA is TGTGCCAGCAGCTCACCGGGACAGGGGGCTGTTGAAAAACTGTTTTTT. Its protein product is CASSSPGQGAVEKLFF.

This clone was seen more than once but under ten times. The gene calls are TRBV11-3 and TRBJ1-2; a possible D gene is TRBD1 (6 bases). Per the germline V gene, CDR1 is SGHNT and CDR2 is YENEEA. The CDR3 spans 14 residues. Deletions cut 5 bases from V and 8 bases from J, with 18 bases between. The CDR3 loop is CASSHGDTSEGYTF. CDR3 DNA: TGTGCCAGCAGCCACGGGGACACCTCTGAGGGCTACACCTTC.

This rearrangement joins TRBV4-1 to TRBJ1-1, with 9 nucleotides matching TRBD1. Looked up from germline, CDR1 is MGHRA and CDR2 is YSYEKL. The CDR3 covers 14 residues. Germline trimming cut 3 bases from V and 7 bases from J; bases unmatched to any gene: 6. The CDR3 nucleotides read TGCGCCAGCAGCCAGACGGGACAGGGCGATGAAGCTTTCTTT. It specifies CASSQTGQGDEAFF.

This clone was observed a few times. V and J are TRBV2 and TRBJ1-2; a possible D gene is TRBD1 (5 bases). The CDR3 totals 11 residues. Germline values: CDR1 SNHLY, CDR2 FYNNEI. V lost 6 bases to trimming and J lost 8 bases, with 10 bases between them. The CDR3 is CASSSGSGYTF. The CDR3 nucleotides read TGTGCCAGCAGCTCAGGGTCCGGCTACACCTTC.

The chain links TRBV21-1 to TRBJ1-5; TRBD1, as called in the table, went unchecked against the DNA. TRBV21-1 is listed as a pseudogene. This CDR3 is built from 16 residues. DNA for the CDR3: TGTGCCAGCCCCTCACCTCACAGGGATTGCAATCAGCCCCAGCATTTT. Amino acids: CASPSPHRDCNQPQHF.

V gene TRBV19 combines with J gene TRBJ1-1; TRBD1 agrees at 7 bases. The germline gives CDR1 LNHDA, CDR2 SQIVND (reference sequence). The CDR3 loop spans 19 amino acids. V was clipped by 1 base and J by 0 bases; unmatched bases: 14. CDR3 region: CASSIGWTGALTLNTEAFF. The DNA of the CDR3 is TGTGCCAGTAGTATAGGTTGGACAGGCGCCCTCACTTTGAACACTGAAGCTTTCTTT.

The J gene is TRBJ2-1, the V gene TRBV5-1; 10 bases agree with TRBD2. This CDR3 is 15 amino acids long. The trim removed 4 bases at V and 4 bases at J, leaving 5 bases unmatched. Germline V gene sequence: CDR1 SGHRS, CDR2 YFSETQ. The CDR3 nucleotides read TGCGCCAGCAGCCCCCTAGCGGGGGTTTACAATGAGCAGTTCTTC. Translation: CASSPLAGVYNEQFF.

The CDR3 loop reads CASSQGTSGSIADTQYF. The CDR3 DNA follows: TGTGCCAGCAGCCAGGGGACTAGCGGGAGCATTGCAGATACGCAGTATTTT. This chain uses TRBV7-2 with TRBJ2-3, with 14 bases fitting TRBD2. Germline trimming cut 5 bases from V and 4 bases from J; bases unmatched to any gene: 8. Germline V gene lookup returns CDR1 SGHTA and CDR2 FQGNSA. CDR3 length equals 17 residues.